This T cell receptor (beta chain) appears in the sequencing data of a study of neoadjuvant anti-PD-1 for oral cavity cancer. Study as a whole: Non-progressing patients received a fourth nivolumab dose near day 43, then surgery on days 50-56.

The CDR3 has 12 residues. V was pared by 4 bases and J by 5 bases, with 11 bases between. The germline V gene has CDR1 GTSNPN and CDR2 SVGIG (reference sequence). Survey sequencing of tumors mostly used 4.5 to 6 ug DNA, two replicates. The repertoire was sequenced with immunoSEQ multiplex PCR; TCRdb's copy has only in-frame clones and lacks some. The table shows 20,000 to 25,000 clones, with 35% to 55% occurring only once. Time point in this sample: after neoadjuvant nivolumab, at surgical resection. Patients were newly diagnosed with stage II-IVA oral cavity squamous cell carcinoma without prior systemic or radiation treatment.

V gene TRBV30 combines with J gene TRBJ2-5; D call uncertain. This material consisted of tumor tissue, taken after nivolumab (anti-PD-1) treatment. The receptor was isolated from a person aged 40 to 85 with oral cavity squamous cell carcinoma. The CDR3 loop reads CAWNWGFETQYF. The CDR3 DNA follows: TGTGCCTGGAACTGGGGATTCGAGACCCAGTACTTC. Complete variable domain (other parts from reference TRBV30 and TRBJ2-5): SQTIHQWPATLVQPVGSPLSLECTVEGTSNPNLYWYRQAAGRGLQLLFYSVGIGQISSEVPQNLSASRPQDRQFILSSKKLLLSDSGFYLCAWNWGFETQYFGPGTRLLVL.